The 3 T cell receptor beta chains given below trace back to one sample, sequenced in a study. TCRdb reprocessed the RT-PCR reads via MiXCR and lists one record per CDR3 protein. The sample includes more than 550,000 distinct CDR3 sequences, 13% to 15% seen only once; the top ten take roughly 3.6%. The source material was memory CD4+ T cells from blood. The receptors derive from a female donor in good health, serving as a healthy control.

Ten or more counts support this clonotype. The chain joins TRBV28 to TRBJ1-2; D possibly corresponds to TRBD1 (6 bases). CDR1 and CDR2 from the germline V gene are MDHEN and SYDVKM. There are 12 residues in the CDR3. Trimming removed 5 bases at V and 5 bases at J, with 9 bases between. CDR3 amino acids: CASSRGGYGYTF. The CDR3 DNA follows: TGTGCCAGCAGTAGGGGGGGGTATGGCTACACCTTC.

There are many counts of this clonotype. J is TRBJ2-1 and V is TRBV20-1, with D possibly matching TRBD1 (6 bases). V was trimmed by 3 bases and J by 0 bases, leaving 9 bases between them. There are 14 residues in the CDR3. The germline V gene encodes CDR1 DFQATT and CDR2 SNEGSKA (reference sequence). As DNA, the CDR3 is TGCAGTGCTAGTAGGGACACCTCCTACAATGAGCAGTTCTTC. Translating gives CSASRDTSYNEQFF.

The V and J genes are TRBV12-3 or TRBV12-4 and TRBJ2-1; D might be TRBD1 (6 bases). V was cut by 1 base and J by 7 bases, with 14 bases left in between. CDR3 length equals 15 residues. This CDR3 reads CASSLEGRGANEQFF. Here the CDR3 DNA reads TGTGCCAGCAGTTTAGAGGGCAGGGGTGCAAATGAGCAGTTCTTC.